One and the same sample provided the 32 T cell receptor beta chains below, sequenced in a study of CD8+CD57+ T cells in acquired aplastic anemia. Selection for sequencing was limited to patients who had shown CD8+CD57+ cell expansion by flow cytometry. Genomic DNA acted as the template from which TCR beta VDJ combination and CDR3 sequence profiling were carried out. One entry per CDR3 protein results from TCRdb running MiXCR on the reads. This table has about 58,000 distinct CDR3 sequences, around 60% appearing once. Sequencing input: sorted CD4+, CD8+, or CD8+CD57+ T cells (not recorded which) from PBMCs. The receptors derive from a human donor with aplastic anemia.

This sequence joins TRBV2 and TRBJ2-7; 11 bases match TRBD1. The CDR3 totals 14 residues. CDR1 is SNHLY and CDR2 is FYNNEI in the germline V gene. With 6 bases clipped from V and 5 bases from J, the junction kept 6 bases outside the gene matches. Here the CDR3 reads CASRSGTGGNEQYF. DNA for the CDR3: TGTGCCAGCAGGTCCGGGACAGGGGGTAACGAGCAGTACTTC. The full variable domain, completed using reference TRBV2 and TRBJ2-7, is EPEVTQTPSHQVTQMGQEVILRCVPISNHLYFYWYRQILGQKVEFLVSFYNNEISEKSEIFDDQFSVERPDGSNFTLKIRSTKLEDSAMYFCASRSGTGGNEQYFGPGTRLTVT.

This clonotype was found many times. This chain joins TRBV27 and TRBJ2-7; the match to TRBD2 covers 10 bases. The CDR3 extends over 15 amino acids. Per the germline V gene, CDR1 is MNHEY and CDR2 is SMNVEV (reference sequence). J was trimmed by 3 bases and V by 5 bases; bases with no gene match: 7. The CDR3 reads CASSPTSGVIYEQYF. The CDR3 nucleotides read TGTGCCAGCAGTCCTACTAGCGGGGTTATCTACGAGCAGTACTTC.

The sample holds many counts of this clonotype. V and J are TRBV6-2 or TRBV6-3 and TRBJ1-2, with a possible D match to TRBD1 (5 bases). The CDR3 is 15 amino acids. V dropped 7 bases and J dropped 3 bases, with 18 bases sitting between them. The germline V gene encodes CDR1 MNHEY and CDR2 SVGEGT. The CDR3 DNA sequence: TGTGCCAGCATCCCCGAGGGGCAGACCGACTATGGCTACACCTTC. The encoded protein is CASIPEGQTDYGYTF.

The chain employs TRBV2 and TRBJ1-5; D ambiguous. This CDR3 contains 13 residues. Germline CDR1 and CDR2: SNHLY and FYNNEI. Trimming took off 7 bases at V and 5 bases at J, with 12 bases between the two ends. The DNA of the CDR3 is TGTGCCAGCAATGTCTGGGAAGATCAGCCCCAGCATTTT. This gives the protein CASNVWEDQPQHF.

A word on this clonotype: An end of the junction differs from the germline gene, which may be a read error. The chain links TRBV7-2 to TRBJ1-6; D not resolved. Per the germline V gene, CDR1 is SGHTA and CDR2 is FQGNSA. CDR3 length: 15 residues. CDR3 region: CASSLGAFANSPLRF. The CDR3 region has the DNA TGTGCCAGCAGCTTAGGAGCCTTCGCCAATTCACCCCTCCGCTTT.

This clonotype was found many times. This chain connects TRBV4-1 to TRBJ2-7, with TRBD1 as a possible D gene (6 bases). Trimming removed 2 bases at V and 5 bases at J, with 16 bases between. Looked up from germline, CDR1 is MGHRA and CDR2 is YSYEKL. The CDR3 has 15 amino acids. CDR3 DNA: TGCGCCAGCAGCCAATCCACAGGGACCGTCCACGAGCAGTACGTC. Translating gives CASSQSTGTVHEQYV.

This clonotype appeared many times. This CDR3 is CASSSAGKTTEAFF. Written as DNA, the CDR3 is TGTGCCAGCAGTTCCGCCGGGAAGACCACTGAAGCTTTCTTT. The chain uses TRBV6-5 and TRBJ1-1, with unresolved D. Between the trimmed V and J ends, which lost 4 bases and 4 bases, there was a span of 13 bases. CDR1 and CDR2 (germline): MNHEY, SVGAGI. This CDR3 comprises 14 residues.

The rearrangement joins TRBV10-3 to TRBJ2-7, with D possibly TRBD1 on 5 matching bases. The V end was cut by 8 bases, the J end by 0 bases, with 11 bases between. From germline, CDR1 is ENHRY and CDR2 SYGVKD. CDR3 length: 13 residues. The CDR3 loop is CAIQDSLSYEQYF. The CDR3 DNA sequence: TGTGCCATCCAAGACAGCCTCTCCTACGAGCAGTACTTC.

V gene TRBV5-4 combines with J gene TRBJ1-5; no reliable D call. The CDR3 is made up of 16 amino acids. V was shortened by 2 bases and J by 0 bases, with 12 bases between the two germline ends. In germline, CDR1 is SGHNT, CDR2 YYREEE (reference sequence). The CDR3 protein is CASSFGGGYSNQPQHF. The CDR3 nucleotides are TGTGCCAGCAGCTTCGGTGGCGGGTATAGCAATCAGCCCCAGCATTTT.

This chain joins TRBV2 and TRBJ1-6; D gene ambiguous. The CDR3 is made up of 14 amino acids. The germline CDR1 and CDR2 sequences are SNHLY and FYNNEI. Between the trimmed V and J ends, which lost 2 bases and 8 bases, there was a span of 10 bases. Here the CDR3 DNA reads TGTGCCAGCAGTGAACCGGGAATATATTCACCCCTCCACTTT. Translating gives CASSEPGIYSPLHF.

The V gene is TRBV29-1, the J gene TRBJ1-1, with no clear D. The CDR3 length is 14 residues. The germline V gene has CDR1 SQVTM and CDR2 ANQGSEA. V gave up 3 bases and J gave up 1 base, with 12 bases separating them. CDR3 protein: CSVETTVGNTEAFF. CDR3 sequence (DNA): TGCAGCGTTGAGACAACGGTTGGGAACACTGAAGCTTTCTTT.

At least ten counts were recorded for this clonotype. This sequence joins TRBV19 and TRBJ1-5; 8 nucleotides agree with TRBD1. The CDR3 is 15 residues long. Unmatched junction bases numbered 6, after V lost 4 bases and J lost 4 bases. Germline V gene sequence: CDR1 LNHDA, CDR2 SQIVND (reference sequence). CDR3 in amino acids: CASSTGGEWNQPQHF. CDR3 nucleotides: TGTGCCAGTAGTACAGGGGGCGAATGGAATCAGCCCCAGCATTTT.

This chain links TRBV7-9 with TRBJ2-7, with TRBD1 as a possible D gene (5 bases). The germline CDR1 and CDR2 sequences are SEHNR and FQNEAQ (reference sequence). This CDR3 has 12 amino acids. Trimming pared 5 bases from V and 4 bases from J, leaving 9 bases between. CDR3 protein: CASSQGKYEQYF. CDR3 DNA: TGTGCCAGCAGCCAGGGCAAATACGAGCAGTACTTC. Full variable domain (remainder filled in from reference TRBV7-9 and TRBJ2-7): DTGVSQNPRHKITKRGQNVTFRCDPISEHNRLYWYRQTLGQGPEFLTYFQNEAQLEKSRLLSDRFSAERPKGSFSTLEIQRTEQGDSAMYLCASSQGKYEQYFGPGTRLTVT.

This clonotype was seen ten or more times. The V gene is TRBV2, the J gene TRBJ1-4; D unclear. The CDR3 totals 18 residues. V lost 3 bases to trimming and J lost 5 bases, with 22 bases between them. Germline values: CDR1 SNHLY, CDR2 FYNNEI. In nucleotides, the CDR3 is TGTGCCAGCAGTGATGGCACACGGTTCCGGGGAACCAATGAAAAACTGTTTTTT. Amino acids: CASSDGTRFRGTNEKLFF.

The rearrangement links TRBV29-1 to TRBJ2-2; TRBD1 aligns across 10 bases. The CDR3 is 14 residues long. V lost 4 bases and J lost 7; bases outside the gene matches: 6. Germline V gives CDR1 SQVTM, CDR2 ANQGSEA. The CDR3: CSVGQGAHNGELFF. CDR3 bases: TGCAGCGTTGGACAGGGGGCGCATAACGGGGAGCTGTTTTTT.

This chain joins TRBV7-6 and TRBJ2-3, with D possibly being TRBD2 (5 bases). CDR1 is SGHVS, CDR2 FNYEAQ, per germline. The length of the CDR3 is 15 residues. V was pared by 0 bases and J by 4 bases, with 11 bases between. DNA of the CDR3: TGTGCCAGCAGCTTAGCGGCTAGCATAGCAGATACGCAGTATTTT. Protein: CASSLAASIADTQYF. Full variable domain (missing parts from reference TRBV7-6 and TRBJ2-3): GAGVSQSPRYKVTKRGQDVALRCDPISGHVSLYWYRQALGQGPEFLTYFNYEAQQDKSGLPNDRFSAERPEGSISTLTIQRTEQRDSAMYRCASSLAASIADTQYFGPGTRLTVL.

Only a few counts were recorded for this clonotype. The V call is TRBV7-9, the J call TRBJ2-7, with D perhaps TRBD1 (5 bases). CDR3 length: 14 residues. V lost 4 bases and J lost 3, with 13 bases in between. Germline V gives CDR1 SEHNR, CDR2 FQNEAQ (reference sequence). This CDR3 is CASSSHHQGYEQYF. As DNA, the CDR3 is TGTGCCAGCAGCTCCCATCATCAGGGCTACGAGCAGTACTTC.

This chain connects TRBV14 to TRBJ2-7; D ambiguous. Germline lookup yields CDR1 SGHDN and CDR2 FVKESK. The CDR3 runs 12 residues. The V end was cut by 3 bases, the J end by 2 bases, with 5 bases between. This CDR3 reads CASSQTAYEQYF. The CDR3 bases are TGTGCCAGCAGCCAGACCGCCTACGAGCAGTACTTC. Looking up the rest from reference TRBV14 and TRBJ2-7 gives the full variable domain: EAGVTQFPSHSVIEKGQTVTLRCDPISGHDNLYWYRRVMGKEIKFLLHFVKESKQDESGMPNNRFLAERTGGTYSTLKVQPAELEDSGVYFCASSQTAYEQYFGPGTRLTVT.

V is TRBV20-1 and J is TRBJ2-1; D uncertain. CDR1 and CDR2 (germline): DFQATT, SNEGSKA (reference sequence). Deletions cut 6 bases from V and 1 base from J, with 4 bases between. The CDR3 is made up of 11 amino acids. CDR3 residues: CSAGSYNEQFF. The CDR3 region has the DNA TGCAGTGCCGGGTCCTACAATGAGCAGTTCTTC.

Many counts were recorded for this clonotype. V gene TRBV9 combines with J gene TRBJ2-2; D uncertain. Germline CDR1 reads SGDLS; CDR2 reads YYNGEE. V was trimmed by 0 bases and J by 0 bases, leaving 6 bases between them. CDR3 length: 15 amino acids. The CDR3 spells CASSVAGSNTGELFF. Written as DNA, the CDR3 is TGTGCCAGCAGCGTAGCGGGCTCGAACACCGGGGAGCTGTTTTTT.

The CDR3 sequence: CASSESGRRGSGYTF. The CDR3 nucleotides are TGTGCCAGCAGTGAATCTGGAAGAAGGGGCAGCGGCTACACCTTC. This sequence joins TRBV25-1 and TRBJ1-2; perhaps TRBD1 as D (5 bases). Germline V gives CDR1 MGHDK, CDR2 SYGVNS. Trimming pared 1 base from V and 8 bases from J, leaving 17 bases between. CDR3 size: 15 residues.

This clonotype was observed a few times. In DNA, the CDR3 is TGTGCCACCAGCAGCGATGCAAGAAGCAATCAGCCCCAGCATTTT. Translation: CATSSDARSNQPQHF. The chain recombines TRBV15 with TRBJ1-5; D not resolved. The V end lost 3 bases, the J end lost 1 base, and 10 bases lay between the germline ends. The germline V gene encodes CDR1 LNHNV and CDR2 YYDKDF (reference sequence). The CDR3 has 15 residues. Filled out from reference TRBV15 and TRBJ1-5, the complete variable domain reads DAMVIQNPRYQVTQFGKPVTLSCSQTLNHNVMYWYQQKSSQAPKLLFHYYDKDFNNEADTPDNFQSRRPNTSFCFLDIRSPGLGDTAMYLCATSSDARSNQPQHFGDGTRLSIL.

This clonotype is deemed medium-sized (0.01 to 0.1%). The J gene is TRBJ1-5, the V gene TRBV25-1; D perhaps matches TRBD1 (5 bases). Trimming stripped 2 bases from V and 3 bases from J, with 8 bases between. Germline lookup yields CDR1 MGHDK and CDR2 SYGVNS. The CDR3 has 14 residues. The CDR3 loop is CASSELGDNQPQHF. Here the CDR3 DNA reads TGTGCCAGCAGTGAACTGGGGGACAATCAGCCCCAGCATTTT.

A few counts support this clonotype. The junction departs from germline at one end; a sequencing error may be responsible. The CDR3 protein is CASSDGDGKPFF. The DNA of the CDR3 is TGTGCCTCCAGTGATGGGGACGGAAAACCGTTTTTT. V usage is TRBV24-1 and J usage is TRBJ1-4; TRBD1 is a possible D gene (5 bases). Germline loops: CDR1 KGHDR, CDR2 SFDVKD. The CDR3 contains 12 residues.

This clonotype was picked up many times. The CDR3 sequence: CASSPGMGSASYEQYF. The CDR3, as DNA: TGCGCCAGCAGCCCGGGCATGGGGTCCGCTTCCTACGAGCAGTACTTC. The V gene is TRBV4-1, the J gene TRBJ2-7; no reliable D call. This CDR3 comprises 16 residues. Germline-derived CDR1 and CDR2 are MGHRA and YSYEKL. V was trimmed by 4 bases and J by 1 base, leaving 17 bases between them.

This chain uses TRBV19 with TRBJ1-4, with 9 bases that match TRBD1. V was pared by 6 bases and J by 6 bases, with 8 bases of the junction left unmatched. Germline CDR1 and CDR2: LNHDA and SQIVND (reference sequence). This CDR3 spans 15 amino acids. CDR3 sequence reads: CASRYPGTGHEKLFF. The CDR3 DNA sequence: TGTGCCAGTAGATACCCCGGGACAGGGCATGAAAAACTGTTTTTT.

At least ten counts were recorded for this clonotype. The chain couples TRBV2 to TRBJ1-4; no clear D. The CDR3 runs 15 residues. Germline values: CDR1 SNHLY, CDR2 FYNNEI. Trimming left V 5 bases short and J 4 bases short, with 14 bases between. CDR3 region: CASSLLREVNEKLFF. The CDR3 nucleotides are TGTGCCAGCAGTCTTCTAAGGGAGGTTAATGAAAAACTGTTTTTT.

V gene TRBV20-1 combines with J gene TRBJ2-7, with TRBD2 identical over 7 bases. There are 12 residues in the CDR3. CDR1 and CDR2 from the germline V gene are DFQATT and SNEGSKA (reference sequence). V was clipped by 0 bases and J by 9 bases; unmatched bases: 5. For the CDR3, the DNA is TGCAGTGCTAGAGATCTGGGGGAGGGGCAGTACTTC. Its translation: CSARDLGEGQYF.

Details on this clonotype: At one boundary the junction diverges from the germline segment, which might be a read error. The chain has TRBV6-1 and TRBJ1-6; TRBD1 matches 7 bases. Germline loops: CDR1 MNHNS, CDR2 SASEGT. The CDR3 sequence is 14 residues long. CDR3 coding DNA: TGTGCCAGCAGCCCTCGACAGGGAGCTCTCACCCTACACTTT. Translated: CASSPRQGALTLHF.

This chain links TRBV7-9 with TRBJ2-7; D perhaps matches TRBD1 (6 bases). Germline CDR1 and CDR2: SEHNR and FQNEAQ (reference sequence). Trimming removed 5 bases from V and 6 bases from J, with 17 bases in between. The CDR3 is 14 residues long. This CDR3 is CASSPVGGSPEQYV. As DNA, the CDR3 is TGTGCCAGCAGCCCAGTAGGGGGTTCTCCCGAGCAGTACGTC.

This clonotype was counted once. This sequence joins TRBV6-1 and TRBJ1-3; TRBD1 might be the D (6 bases). This CDR3 is built from 14 residues. V lost 5 bases to trimming and J lost 4 bases, with 12 bases between them. Germline CDR1 is MNHNS and CDR2 is SASEGT. CDR3 region: CASSLGGAGNTIYF. The CDR3 DNA is TGTGCCAGCAGTCTAGGGGGGGCAGGAAACACCATATATTTT.

This rearrangement joins TRBV12-5 to TRBJ1-4; 8 nucleotides align to TRBD1. V trimming: 5 bases; J trimming: 7 bases; junction bases outside the gene matches: 6. This CDR3 has 14 residues. Germline V gene data show CDR1 as LGHNT and CDR2 as FRNRAP. CDR3 residues: CASGPRGLGEKLFF. CDR3 nucleotide sequence: TGTGCTAGTGGTCCCAGGGGGCTAGGTGAAAAACTGTTTTTT.